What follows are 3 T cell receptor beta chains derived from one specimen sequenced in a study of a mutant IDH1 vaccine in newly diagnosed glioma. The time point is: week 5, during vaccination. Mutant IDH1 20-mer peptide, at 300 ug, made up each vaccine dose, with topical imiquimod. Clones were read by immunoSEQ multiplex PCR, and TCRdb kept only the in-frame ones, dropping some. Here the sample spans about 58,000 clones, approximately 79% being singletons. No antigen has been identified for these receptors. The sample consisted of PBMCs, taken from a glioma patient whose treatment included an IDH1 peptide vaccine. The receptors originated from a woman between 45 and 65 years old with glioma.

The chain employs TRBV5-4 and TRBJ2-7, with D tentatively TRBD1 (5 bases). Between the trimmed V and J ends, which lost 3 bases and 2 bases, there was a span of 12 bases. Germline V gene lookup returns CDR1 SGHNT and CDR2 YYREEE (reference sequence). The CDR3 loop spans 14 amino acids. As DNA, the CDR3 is TGTGCCAGCAGCTGGGCAGGGCGCCCCTACGAGCAGTACTTC. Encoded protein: CASSWAGRPYEQYF.

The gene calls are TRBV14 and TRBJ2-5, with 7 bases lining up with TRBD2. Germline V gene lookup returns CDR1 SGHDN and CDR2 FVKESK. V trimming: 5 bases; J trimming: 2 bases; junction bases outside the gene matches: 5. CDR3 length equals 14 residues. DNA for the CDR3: TGTGCCAGCAGCGAGCGCGGGGGACAAGAGACCCAGTACTTC. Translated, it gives CASSERGGQETQYF.

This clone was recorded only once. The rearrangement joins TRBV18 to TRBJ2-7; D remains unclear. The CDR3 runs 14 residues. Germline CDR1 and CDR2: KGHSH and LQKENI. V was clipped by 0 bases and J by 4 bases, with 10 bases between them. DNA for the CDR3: TGTGCCAGCTCACCACCGGCGCGTCAATACGAGCAGTACTTC. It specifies CASSPPARQYEQYF.